The 16 T cell receptor beta chains reported below all come from one sample, sequenced in a study of CD8 T cells in Susac syndrome. Random hexamers were used to reverse transcribe the RNA input (roughly 0.5 to 1 ug). TCRdb independently ran MiXCR on the immunoSEQ multiplex PCR reads; one entry per CDR3 protein. The data hold some 130,000 distinct CDR3 sequences, with roughly 94% observed a single time. The sequenced material came from CD8+ T cells from PBMCs. Receptor source: a human donor with Susac syndrome.

The chain uses TRBV29-1 and TRBJ2-1, with 9 bases aligning to TRBD2. Germline-derived CDR1 and CDR2 are SQVTM and ANQGSEA. The CDR3 extends over 14 amino acids. V trimming: 3 bases; J trimming: 4 bases; junction bases outside the gene matches: 4. CDR3 DNA: TGCAGCGTTGACGGCGGGAGGGGATACAATGAGCAGTTCTTC. It translates to CSVDGGRGYNEQFF.

This chain connects TRBV3-1 to TRBJ2-5; D call uncertain. V was cut by 0 bases and J by 5 bases, with 4 bases left in between. Per germline, CDR1 LGHDT and CDR2 YNNKEL (reference sequence). The CDR3 spans 12 residues. This CDR3 is CASSQEAETQYF. Here the CDR3 DNA reads TGTGCCAGCAGCCAAGAGGCGGAGACCCAGTACTTC.

This chain connects TRBV15 to TRBJ1-1; D gene ambiguous. The V and J ends lost 8 bases and 0 bases respectively, with 4 bases between them. The V gene's germline CDR1 is LNHNV and CDR2 YYDKDF (reference sequence). The CDR3 has 11 amino acids. This chain's CDR3 is CATRMNTEAFF. In DNA form, the CDR3 reads TGTGCCACCCGAATGAACACTGAAGCTTTCTTT. The whole variable domain, filled in from reference TRBV15 and TRBJ1-1, reads DAMVIQNPRYQVTQFGKPVTLSCSQTLNHNVMYWYQQKSSQAPKLLFHYYDKDFNNEADTPDNFQSRRPNTSFCFLDIRSPGLGDTAMYLCATRMNTEAFFGQGTRLTVV.

The count of this clonotype is one. The genes are TRBV7-6 and TRBJ2-7; 10 positions agree with TRBD1. The J segment lost 5 bases and the V segment lost 5 bases, leaving 9 bases of the junction unmatched. Per germline, CDR1 SGHVS and CDR2 FNYEAQ. The CDR3 is 15 residues long. This chain's CDR3 is CASSQDGTGDHEQYF. The DNA for the CDR3 is TGTGCCAGCAGCCAAGACGGGACAGGGGACCACGAGCAGTACTTC.

The V call is TRBV20-1, the J call TRBJ2-1; no firm D call. V lost 0 bases and J 5 bases, leaving 17 bases between the germline ends. CDR1 and CDR2 from the germline V gene are DFQATT and SNEGSKA (reference sequence). The CDR3 spans 16 residues. For the CDR3, the DNA is TGCAGTGCTAGAGAGCAAGGCCTAGAGCCCAACAATGAGCAGTTCTTC. It encodes CSAREQGLEPNNEQFF.

The chain has TRBV11-3 and TRBJ2-1; perhaps TRBD2 as D (5 bases). Germline V lookup: CDR1 SGHNT, CDR2 YENEEA. CDR3 length: 12 amino acids. V lost 5 bases and J 7 bases, leaving 9 bases between the germline ends. The CDR3 spells CASSADWNEQFF. The CDR3 region has the DNA TGTGCCAGCAGCGCGGACTGGAATGAGCAGTTCTTC.

The chain joins TRBV5-1 to TRBJ1-4; 9 bases line up with TRBD1. The CDR3 extends over 16 amino acids. Germline V lookup: CDR1 SGHRS, CDR2 YFSETQ. V dropped 3 bases and J dropped 0; count of bases not matched to a gene: 3. The CDR3 region is CASSSGQGATNEKLFF. In DNA, the CDR3 is TGCGCCAGCAGCTCGGGACAGGGTGCAACTAATGAAAAACTGTTTTTT.

The chain carries TRBV29-1 and TRBJ2-5; D ambiguous. The CDR3 loop spans 11 amino acids. From germline, CDR1 is SQVTM and CDR2 ANQGSEA. The CDR3 spells CTLVNQETQYF. The CDR3 coding sequence is TGCACCCTGGTAAACCAAGAGACCCAGTACTTC.

The rearrangement uses TRBV29-1 and TRBJ1-5; 8 nucleotides match TRBD1. The trim removed 7 bases at V and 6 bases at J, leaving 8 bases unmatched. Germline values: CDR1 SQVTM, CDR2 ANQGSEA. This CDR3 contains 13 residues. CDR3 sequence: CSALTGVGQPQHF. In DNA form, the CDR3 reads TGCAGCGCCTTGACAGGGGTCGGTCAGCCCCAGCATTTT.

The chain links TRBV29-1 to TRBJ2-5; 10 bases are a match to TRBD2. Germline CDR1 SQVTM, CDR2 ANQGSEA. Trimming removed 0 bases from V and 4 bases from J; junction bases left unmatched: 11. CDR3 length: 17 residues. The CDR3 here is CSVEDGGASGSGETQYF. CDR3 coding DNA: TGCAGCGTTGAAGATGGGGGTGCTAGCGGGAGTGGAGAGACCCAGTACTTC. The entire variable domain, with the rest obtained from reference TRBV29-1 and TRBJ2-5, is as follows: SAVISQKPSRDICQRGTSLTIQCQVDSQVTMMFWYRQQPGQSLTLIATANQGSEATYESGFVIDKFPISRPNLTFSTLTVSNMSPEDSSIYLCSVEDGGASGSGETQYFGPGTRLLVL.

This sequence joins TRBV27 and TRBJ2-7; D is undetermined. CDR1 and CDR2 (germline): MNHEY, SMNVEV (reference sequence). This CDR3 spans 13 amino acids. V was shortened by 2 bases and J by 3 bases, with 8 bases between the two germline ends. The CDR3 sequence: CASSLNSDYEQYF. CDR3 sequence (DNA): TGTGCCAGCAGTTTAAATTCCGACTACGAGCAGTACTTC.

The CDR3 nucleotides are TGCAGCGTTGGGAGGGGGTATGGCTACACCTTC. Translated, it gives CSVGRGYGYTF. The gene calls are TRBV29-1 and TRBJ1-2, with D perhaps matching TRBD1 (6 bases). The CDR3 covers 11 residues. V dropped 4 bases and J dropped 5 bases, with 8 bases sitting between them. Looked up from germline, CDR1 is SQVTM and CDR2 is ANQGSEA.

The rearrangement joins TRBV6-5 to TRBJ2-1, with no clear D. The CDR3 loop spans 14 amino acids. V was cut by 5 bases and J by 0 bases, with 8 bases left in between. Germline CDR1 and CDR2: MNHEY and SVGAGI. Written as DNA, the CDR3 is TGTGCCAGCAGTAAATATAGCTCCTACAATGAGCAGTTCTTC. Translation gives CASSKYSSYNEQFF.

CDR3: CATLSETENYEQYF. The CDR3 nucleotides read TGTGCCACCCTATCAGAGACAGAGAACTACGAGCAGTACTTC. The chain joins TRBV2 to TRBJ2-7, with a weak D call TRBD1 (5 bases). Germline loops: CDR1 SNHLY, CDR2 FYNNEI. CDR3 length equals 14 residues. The V end was cut by 10 bases, the J end by 3 bases, with 19 bases between.

This clonotype has only one observation. This chain uses TRBV14 with TRBJ2-3; possible D gene TRBD2, 6 bases. Trimming shortened V by 1 base and J by 0 bases, and 8 bases separated the two germline ends. This CDR3 is built from 15 residues. Germline loops: CDR1 SGHDN, CDR2 FVKESK. CDR3 coding DNA: TGTGCCAGCAGCCAAGTCAGCGGGAGCACAGATACGCAGTATTTT. It codes for CASSQVSGSTDTQYF.

The chain links TRBV24-1 to TRBJ1-2, with 8 bases fitting TRBD1. This CDR3 has 14 amino acids. Per the germline V gene, CDR1 is KGHDR and CDR2 is SFDVKD. V lost 4 bases, J lost 4 bases, and 4 bases stayed unmatched. The CDR3 nucleotides are TGTGCCACCAGTGACCCTCAGGGGGCCTATGGCTACACCTTC. Amino acids: CATSDPQGAYGYTF.